The 29 T cell receptor beta chains below were found in one sample sequenced in a study of brain T cells in children with intractable seizures. The table came from immunoSEQ multiplex PCR; TCRdb's copy has only in-frame clones and leaves some out. The repertoire consists of about 110,000 clones, with 94% occurring once and the leading ten covering more than 3%. Sequencing was performed on peripheral blood, taken at surgery. Receptors were obtained from a boy younger than two with hemimegalencephaly and intractable seizures.

The chain carries TRBV7-2 and TRBJ2-1; D is unresolved. The germline V gene has CDR1 SGHTA and CDR2 FQGNSA. The CDR3 spans 15 residues. V was pared by 0 bases and J by 6 bases, with 12 bases between. CDR3 loop: CASSLALFSPNEQFF. CDR3 nucleotide sequence: TGTGCCAGCAGCTTAGCCCTTTTTAGTCCCAATGAGCAGTTCTTC.

V usage is TRBV27 and J usage is TRBJ2-2, with 9 nucleotides matching TRBD1. The CDR3 spans 16 residues. V lost 5 bases and J lost 5; bases outside the gene matches: 9. CDR1 is MNHEY, CDR2 SMNVEV, per germline (reference sequence). CDR3 in amino acids: CASSPRTGVWTGELFF. DNA of the CDR3: TGTGCCAGCAGTCCGCGGACAGGGGTCTGGACCGGGGAGCTGTTTTTT.

V usage is TRBV6-2 or TRBV6-3 and J usage is TRBJ2-7; D may correspond to TRBD1 or TRBD2 (6 bases each). Per the germline V gene, CDR1 is MNHEY and CDR2 is SVGEGT. The CDR3 consists of 14 residues. V was cut by 0 bases and J by 3 bases, with 9 bases left in between. Here the CDR3 reads CASSYSRGDYEQYF. In nucleotides, the CDR3 is TGTGCCAGCAGTTACTCAAGGGGGGACTACGAGCAGTACTTC.

The chain links TRBV7-8 to TRBJ2-1; TRBD1 matches at 9 bases. Germline lookup yields CDR1 SGHVS and CDR2 FQNEAQ. The CDR3 runs 18 residues. The ends lost 6 bases at V and 4 bases at J; junction bases unmatched: 16. CDR3 in amino acids: CASSGGQGFVSAYNEQFF. CDR3 nucleotides: TGTGCCAGCAGTGGGGGACAGGGATTTGTTTCAGCGTACAATGAGCAGTTCTTC.

V gene TRBV6-5 combines with J gene TRBJ1-1, with 10 bases that match TRBD1. CDR1 is MNHEY and CDR2 is SVGAGI in the germline V gene. Trimming at V came to 1 base and at J to 5 bases, leaving 4 bases not matched to a gene. CDR3 length: 15 residues. The chain's CDR3 is CASSYWGTGETEAFF. DNA of the CDR3: TGTGCCAGCAGTTACTGGGGGACAGGGGAGACTGAAGCTTTCTTT.

The chain couples TRBV7-8 to TRBJ2-3; no firm D call. The germline V gene encodes CDR1 SGHVS and CDR2 FQNEAQ. Deletions cut 1 base from V and 3 bases from J, with 5 bases between. The CDR3 sequence is 13 residues long. CDR3 protein: CASSLGVTDTQYF. CDR3 nucleotide sequence: TGTGCCAGCAGCTTAGGAGTAACAGATACGCAGTATTTT.

V gene TRBV27 combines with J gene TRBJ2-7; 9 bases are a match to TRBD2. J lost 3 bases, V lost 2 bases, and 8 bases had no gene match. The CDR3 spans 16 residues. CDR1 and CDR2 from the germline V gene are MNHEY and SMNVEV (reference sequence). CDR3 DNA: TGTGCCAGCAGTTTACGATTTAGCGGGAGTAACTACGAGCAGTACTTC. Its translation: CASSLRFSGSNYEQYF.

CDR3 nucleotide sequence: TGTGCCTGGAGTTACCCCAGCGGGAGGCCCCTCTACAATGAGCAGTTCTTC. Its protein product is CAWSYPSGRPLYNEQFF. The genes are TRBV30 and TRBJ2-1; 9 bases match TRBD2. There are 17 residues in the CDR3. The germline CDR1 and CDR2 sequences are GTSNPN and SVGIG (reference sequence). The junction had 11 bases not matched to a gene; V was cut back by 2 bases and J by 3 bases.

This clone came up once. The V gene is TRBV19, the J gene TRBJ2-7, with TRBD1 matching over 9 bases. The germline V gene encodes CDR1 LNHDA and CDR2 SQIVND (reference sequence). The CDR3 runs 13 residues. The ends lost 9 bases at V and 6 bases at J; junction bases unmatched: 9. The CDR3 DNA reads TGTGCCAGCCAGACAGGGGGGTCTTCCGAGCAGTACTTC. Its protein is CASQTGGSSEQYF.

J is TRBJ2-3 and V is TRBV7-6; 10 bases fit TRBD2. Germline assignment: CDR1 SGHVS and CDR2 FNYEAQ. V dropped 1 base and J dropped 0; count of bases not matched to a gene: 4. The CDR3 covers 17 residues. CDR3 nucleotides: TGTGCCAGCAGCTTAGGCCTGGGACTAGCGAGCACAGATACGCAGTATTTT. It yields the protein CASSLGLGLASTDTQYF.

The genes are TRBV2 and TRBJ2-3; the D is unclear. CDR3 length: 13 residues. Per germline, CDR1 SNHLY and CDR2 FYNNEI. The V end lost 4 bases, the J end lost 1 base, and 6 bases lay between the germline ends. The CDR3 nucleotides read TGTGCCAGCAGTGGCCTGGGCACAGATACGCAGTATTTT. Residues: CASSGLGTDTQYF.

J is TRBJ2-7 and V is TRBV21-1. TRBV21-1 is classified as a pseudogene. The CDR3 is 24 residues long. As DNA, the CDR3 is TGTGCCAGCAGCAAAAGGGGGGTCCGGAGACAAGGGCCGGAGGTCAGGACATCCGTCTACGAGCAGTACTTC. It codes for CASSKRGVRRQGPEVRTSVYEQYF.

The chain recombines TRBV27 with TRBJ2-3; D might be TRBD1 (6 bases). The CDR3 runs 16 residues. Deletions cut 5 bases from V and 1 base from J, with 16 bases between. Per the germline V gene, CDR1 is MNHEY and CDR2 is SMNVEV (reference sequence). The CDR3 DNA follows: TGTGCCAGCAGTATTACAGGGTCTCAGGGCACAGATACGCAGTATTTT. Protein sequence: CASSITGSQGTDTQYF.

This chain links TRBV5-1 with TRBJ2-3, with unresolved D. V lost 0 bases to trimming and J lost 1 base, with 6 bases between them. The germline CDR1 and CDR2 sequences are SGHRS and YFSETQ. The CDR3 has 14 residues. The CDR3 sequence: CASSLDWGTDTQYF. DNA of the CDR3: TGCGCCAGCAGCTTGGACTGGGGCACAGATACGCAGTATTTT.

The chain joins TRBV6-5 to TRBJ1-2; D possibly corresponds to TRBD1 (5 bases). Germline lookup yields CDR1 MNHEY and CDR2 SVGAGI. V gave up 6 bases and J gave up 7 bases, with 12 bases separating them. This CDR3 is built from 12 residues. DNA for the CDR3: TGTGCCAGCAGCCGGGGCCCTAGTGGCTACACCTTC. Translation: CASSRGPSGYTF.

The rearrangement links TRBV28 to TRBJ2-3; perhaps TRBD2 as D (6 bases). The CDR3 has 15 residues. Germline V lookup: CDR1 MDHEN, CDR2 SYDVKM. The germline V and J ends were trimmed by 3 bases and 2 bases, with 12 bases remaining between them. The CDR3, as DNA: TGTGCCAGCAGTTTCGGGGGATACTTCACAGATACGCAGTATTTT. Translating gives CASSFGGYFTDTQYF. The variable domain in full, completed from reference TRBV28 and TRBJ2-3, reads DVKVTQSSRYLVKRTGEKVFLECVQDMDHENMFWYRQDPGLGLRLIYFSYDVKMKEKGDIPEGYSVSREKKERFSLILESASTNQTSMYLCASSFGGYFTDTQYFGPGTRLTVL.

The V gene is TRBV5-1, the J gene TRBJ2-1; D is possibly TRBD2 (6 bases). Germline V gene lookup returns CDR1 SGHRS and CDR2 YFSETQ. The ends were cut back, 0 bases at V and 6 bases at J, with 16 bases in the middle. The CDR3 has 16 residues. CDR3 in amino acids: CASSLAEGRRSNEQFF. CDR3 nucleotides: TGCGCCAGCAGCTTGGCGGAGGGCCGTAGGTCCAATGAGCAGTTCTTC.

This clone has just a few counts. Here the CDR3 reads CASSYGRIRTEAFF. The DNA for the CDR3 is TGTGCCAGCAGTTACGGGCGGATAAGGACTGAAGCTTTCTTT. This sequence joins TRBV6-5 and TRBJ1-1; D uncertain. This CDR3 has 14 residues. V was cut by 2 bases and J by 5 bases, with 12 bases left in between. Germline CDR1 and CDR2: MNHEY and SVGAGI.

The chain recombines TRBV19 with TRBJ2-7; the D gene is possibly TRBD1 (9 bases). Germline V gene sequence: CDR1 LNHDA, CDR2 SQIVND (reference sequence). The CDR3 contains 15 residues. Trimming removed 6 bases from V and 3 bases from J, with 18 bases in between. The CDR3 loop is CASRRGGQGIYEQYF. The CDR3 DNA sequence: TGTGCCAGTAGACGGGGGGGACAGGGAATCTACGAGCAGTACTTC.

Only a few counts were recorded for this clone. The chain has TRBV27 and TRBJ2-7, with D hard to call. The ends were cut back, 5 bases at V and 6 bases at J, with 14 bases in the middle. The CDR3 totals 13 residues. Germline V gene lookup returns CDR1 MNHEY and CDR2 SMNVEV (reference sequence). The CDR3 nucleotides are TGTGCCAGCAGTACCGGGCCAAAAGGCGAGCAGTACTTC. This gives the protein CASSTGPKGEQYF.

This chain joins TRBV4-2 and TRBJ1-2, with a tentative D call TRBD1 (5 bases). Trimming removed 5 bases from V and 4 bases from J, with 17 bases in between. CDR3 length: 15 amino acids. From germline, CDR1 is LGHNA and CDR2 YNFKEQ. The CDR3 coding sequence is TGTGCCAGCAGCTATAATGAAGACGGGGGCTATGGCTACACCTTC. Its protein is CASSYNEDGGYGYTF.

The gene calls are TRBV21-1 and TRBJ1-1; the table gives TRBD1 as D, unverified against the DNA. TRBV21-1 is recorded as a pseudogene. The CDR3 consists of 15 residues. CDR3 region: CASQTGGQVNTEAFF. The DNA of the CDR3 is TGTGCCAGCCAGACGGGGGGACAGGTTAACACTGAAGCTTTCTTT.

This clone occurred once. The V gene is TRBV9, the J gene TRBJ1-6; perhaps TRBD1 as D (6 bases). The CDR3 spans 16 residues. The germline V and J ends were trimmed by 3 bases and 7 bases, with 17 bases remaining between them. Looked up from germline, CDR1 is SGDLS and CDR2 is YYNGEE. The CDR3 here is CASSGGGLIQNSPLHF. The CDR3 DNA sequence: TGTGCCAGCAGCGGAGGGGGATTAATTCAGAATTCACCCCTCCACTTT.

The chain employs TRBV5-1 and TRBJ1-2, with D perhaps TRBD1 (5 bases). The CDR3 totals 12 residues. Germline lookup yields CDR1 SGHRS and CDR2 YFSETQ. Trimming cost V 4 bases and J 6 bases, with 10 bases left between them. DNA of the CDR3: TGCGCCAGCAGCGCTCGGGGGGATGGCTACACCTTC. This sequence encodes CASSARGDGYTF.

This rearrangement joins TRBV19 to TRBJ2-1; no firm D call. V was clipped by 5 bases and J by 8 bases, with 13 bases between them. The length of the CDR3 is 13 residues. Germline V gives CDR1 LNHDA, CDR2 SQIVND (reference sequence). The CDR3 DNA is TGTGCCAGTAGTGTTCTCCGGTTCTATGAGCAGTTCTTC. Translating gives CASSVLRFYEQFF.

The V and J genes are TRBV29-1 and TRBJ2-1; D gene unclear. Looked up from germline, CDR1 is SQVTM and CDR2 is ANQGSEA. The CDR3 runs 11 residues. V was shortened by 3 bases and J by 3 bases, with 3 bases between the two germline ends. The CDR3 DNA follows: TGCAGCGTTGAGCTCTACAATGAGCAGTTCTTC. Encoded protein: CSVELYNEQFF.

V usage is TRBV7-9 and J usage is TRBJ2-2; D gene uncertain. Germline CDR1 reads SEHNR; CDR2 reads FQNEAQ (reference sequence). CDR3 size: 16 residues. V shed 3 bases and J shed 5 bases, with 16 bases lying between them. In DNA, the CDR3 is TGTGCCAGCAGCTTGAGAGGCGGAACGTCAACCGGGGAGCTGTTTTTT. It is translated as CASSLRGGTSTGELFF. The variable domain in full, with the rest retrieved from reference TRBV7-9 and TRBJ2-2, is DTGVSQNPRHKITKRGQNVTFRCDPISEHNRLYWYRQTLGQGPEFLTYFQNEAQLEKSRLLSDRFSAERPKGSFSTLEIQRTEQGDSAMYLCASSLRGGTSTGELFFGEGSRLTVL.

The gene calls are TRBV24-1 and TRBJ1-2; 7 bases match TRBD1. Trimming cost V 1 base and J 3 bases; bases outside gene matches: 1. The germline V gene encodes CDR1 KGHDR and CDR2 SFDVKD. This CDR3 contains 14 residues. CDR3 bases: TGTGCCACCAGTGATTTAGACAGGGACTATGGCTACACCTTC. This encodes CATSDLDRDYGYTF.

The chain couples TRBV19 to TRBJ2-3; perhaps TRBD2 as D (6 bases). V lost 9 bases to trimming and J lost 4 bases, with 14 bases between them. CDR1 and CDR2 (germline): LNHDA, SQIVND (reference sequence). This CDR3 is built from 13 residues. The CDR3 reads CASSTRGADTQYF. CDR3 sequence (DNA): TGTGCCAGCTCGACTAGAGGTGCAGATACGCAGTATTTT.